The rows below give T cell receptor beta chains drawn from one sample of a study of tumor and adjacent non-tumor tissue in lung cancer. TCRdb reanalysed the multiplex PCR reads using MiXCR and keeps one entry per CDR3 protein. The table lists 94,000 or so distinct CDR3 sequences, around 80% of them singletons. Sequences were obtained from distant non-tumor lung tissue. The source is a woman aged 45 to 65 with non-small cell lung cancer. Each CDR3 is given with its conserved first and last residue. The order of the fields is V gene, CDR3 protein.

TRBV11-2	CVNSLETGADQYF
TRBV6-1	CASSEAWGSDEQFF
TRBV7-9	CASSPTDKLYGYTF
TRBV20-1	CSARAGGNTGELFF
TRBV4-1	CANNQEGSTGPTWELFF
TRBV7-9	CASSLRRYTEAFF
TRBV29-1	CSALGPVNSGELFF
TRBV11-2	CATSLELGQGFTEQFF
TRBV6-5	CASSYFRTMIEKLFF
TRBV30	CTWSVENTHTGEPFF
TRBV4-1	CTSSQGEGWDTEAFF
TRBV6-2/TRBV6-3	CASGGFNERSF
TRBV4-2	CASSQGLDTGELYF
TRBV12-3/TRBV12-4	CISSGTMNTEAFF
TRBV10-3	CAISEEVPCEQYF
TRBV29-1	CGVEGPSGRCYEQYF
TRBV7-8	CASSFDTGPTDTLYF
TRBV11-2	CASSPPGRYSFEQYF
TRBV7-9	CASTLAHRGNEASF
TRBV5-6	CANSLAGTGSDTQYF
TRBV11-2	CASSLTSGGSGRDYNEQFF
TRBV6-2/TRBV6-3	CTSSYVKGRETQYF
TRBV6-5	CAINRPGDIQYF
TRBV6-5	CARSYSGTGGLYEQYF
TRBV25-1	CASSASGRGRHQETQYF
TRBV6-6	CAISKPGLAGGIETQYF
TRBV12-3/TRBV12-4	CTSSFGGDQPQHF
TRBV29-1	CSVAGMDYNEQFF
TRBV4-2	CASSQELRNEELFF
TRBV11-2	CASSSSYLNLFF
TRBV11-2	CASSSGYGRATNTQYF
TRBV5-5	CAGSLTLGNRAYEQYF
TRBV6-5	CASRKLWTGCGYEQYF
TRBV28	CASIGQGVWTEAFF
TRBV6-2/TRBV6-3	CASSYGQSNQSQHF
TRBV11-2	CARSLKGAGQPQHF
TRBV9	CTSSVSMDNSPLNF
TRBV11-2	CASSLGTSSSGGIIEQFF
TRBV6-1	CASSELLSIQPQHF
TRBV5-1	CASSHGQGGDTQYF
TRBV6-1	CASSLTRSETQYF
TRBV12-3/TRBV12-4	CASSSYRIVMDSSYDEQFF